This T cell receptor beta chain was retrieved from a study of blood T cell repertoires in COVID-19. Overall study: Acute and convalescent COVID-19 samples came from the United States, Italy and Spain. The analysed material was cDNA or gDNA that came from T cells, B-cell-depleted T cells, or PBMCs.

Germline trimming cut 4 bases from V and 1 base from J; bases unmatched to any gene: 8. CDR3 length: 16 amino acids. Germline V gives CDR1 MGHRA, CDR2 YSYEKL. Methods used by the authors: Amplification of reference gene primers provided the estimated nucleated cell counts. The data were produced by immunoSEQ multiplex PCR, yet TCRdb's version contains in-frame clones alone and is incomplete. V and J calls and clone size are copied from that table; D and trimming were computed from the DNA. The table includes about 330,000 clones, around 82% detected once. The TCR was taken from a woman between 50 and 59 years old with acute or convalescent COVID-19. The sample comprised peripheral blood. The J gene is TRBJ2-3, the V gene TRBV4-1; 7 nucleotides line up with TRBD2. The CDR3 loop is CASSLGTTRGTDTQYF. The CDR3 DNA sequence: TGCGCCAGCAGCCTCGGGACTACCCGGGGCACAGATACGCAGTATTTT.